The source of this T cell receptor beta chain is a study of shared clonotypes between healthy human individuals. On this clone itself: This CDR3 is also generated by other DNA sequences in the sample.

Investigators spread the genomic DNA of each subset evenly over several immunoSEQ plates. Some clones are missing from TCRdb's copy, which holds only in-frame ones; the method was immunoSEQ multiplex PCR. The sample has more than 2 million clones; about 95% are singletons. CD45RO-negative, CCR7-selected cells formed the naive CD8 fraction, which excluded terminally differentiated effector memory CD45RA+ cells. All donors were healthy HIV-negative adults lacking recent acute infections or vaccinations. Source material: naive CD8+ T cells sorted from blood. This TCR derives from a man aged 18 to 30 in good health.

This CDR3 is CASSVGAASSYEQYF. For the CDR3, the DNA is TGTGCCAGCAGCGTAGGGGCAGCCAGCTCCTACGAGCAGTACTTC. V and J are TRBV9 and TRBJ2-7; no reliable D call. Germline V gene sequence: CDR1 SGDLS, CDR2 YYNGEE. The CDR3 consists of 15 residues. V dropped 0 bases and J dropped 0 bases, with 10 bases sitting between them.